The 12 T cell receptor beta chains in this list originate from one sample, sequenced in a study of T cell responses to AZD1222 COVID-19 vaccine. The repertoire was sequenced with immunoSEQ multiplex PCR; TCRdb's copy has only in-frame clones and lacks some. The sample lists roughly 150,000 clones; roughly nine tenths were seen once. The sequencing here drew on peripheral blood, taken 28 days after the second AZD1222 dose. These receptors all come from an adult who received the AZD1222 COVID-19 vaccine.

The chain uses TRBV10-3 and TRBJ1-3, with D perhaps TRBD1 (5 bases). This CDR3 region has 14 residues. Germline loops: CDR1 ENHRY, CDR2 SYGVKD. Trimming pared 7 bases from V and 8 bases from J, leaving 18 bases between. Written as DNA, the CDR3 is TGTGCCATCACCCCGGGCAGGGACCACGACACCATATATTTT. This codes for CAITPGRDHDTIYF.

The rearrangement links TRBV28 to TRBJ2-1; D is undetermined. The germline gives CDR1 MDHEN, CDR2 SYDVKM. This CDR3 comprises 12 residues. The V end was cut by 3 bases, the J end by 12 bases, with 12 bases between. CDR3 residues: CASSFFSTRQFF. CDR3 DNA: TGTGCCAGCAGTTTTTTTAGTACGCGGCAGTTCTTC.

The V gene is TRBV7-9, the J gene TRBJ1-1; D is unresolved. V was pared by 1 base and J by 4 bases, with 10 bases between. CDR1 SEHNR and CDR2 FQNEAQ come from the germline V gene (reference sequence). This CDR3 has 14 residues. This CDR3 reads CASSLVLESTEAFF. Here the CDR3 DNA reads TGTGCCAGCAGCTTAGTTTTGGAGAGCACTGAAGCTTTCTTT.

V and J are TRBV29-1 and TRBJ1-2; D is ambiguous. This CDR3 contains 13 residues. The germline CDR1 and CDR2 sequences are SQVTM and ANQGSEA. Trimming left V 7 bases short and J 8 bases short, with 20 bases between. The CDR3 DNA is TGCAGCGGTACCTATTTGGGGTCCCAAGGCTACACCTTC. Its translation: CSGTYLGSQGYTF.

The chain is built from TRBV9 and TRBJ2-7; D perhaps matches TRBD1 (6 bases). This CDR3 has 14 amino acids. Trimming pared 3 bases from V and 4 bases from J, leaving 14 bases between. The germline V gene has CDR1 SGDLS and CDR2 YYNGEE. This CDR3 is CASSGQGIGYEQYF. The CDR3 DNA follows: TGTGCCAGCAGCGGGCAGGGGATTGGGTACGAGCAGTACTTC.

The CDR3 nucleotides are TGTGCCAGCAGTGAAGGGACACTTAGCAATCAGCCCCAGCATTTT. This translates into CASSEGTLSNQPQHF. V is TRBV2 and J is TRBJ1-5, with TRBD1 as a possible D gene (5 bases). CDR3 length equals 15 residues. Trimming took 1 base from V and 0 from J, leaving 7 bases between them. Germline values: CDR1 SNHLY, CDR2 FYNNEI.

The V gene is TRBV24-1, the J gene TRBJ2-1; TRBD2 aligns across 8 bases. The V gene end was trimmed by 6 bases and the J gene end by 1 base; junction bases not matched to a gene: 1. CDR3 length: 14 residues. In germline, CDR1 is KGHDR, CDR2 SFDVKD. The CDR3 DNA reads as TGTGCCACCAGTCTAGCGGGTTCCTACAATGAGCAGTTCTTC. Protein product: CATSLAGSYNEQFF.

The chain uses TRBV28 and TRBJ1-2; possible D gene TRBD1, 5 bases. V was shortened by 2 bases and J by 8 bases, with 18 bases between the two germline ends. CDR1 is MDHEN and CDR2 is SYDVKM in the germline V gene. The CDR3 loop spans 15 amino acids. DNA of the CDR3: TGTGCCAGCAGTTTACGTGGGACGGCGGTTGGGGGCTACACCTTC. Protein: CASSLRGTAVGGYTF.

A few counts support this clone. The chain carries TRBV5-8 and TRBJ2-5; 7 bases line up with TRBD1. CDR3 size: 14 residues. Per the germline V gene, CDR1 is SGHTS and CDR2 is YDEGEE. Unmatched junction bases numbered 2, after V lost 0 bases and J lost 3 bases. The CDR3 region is CASSLVDREETQYF. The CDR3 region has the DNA TGTGCCAGCAGCTTGGTAGACAGGGAAGAGACCCAGTACTTC.

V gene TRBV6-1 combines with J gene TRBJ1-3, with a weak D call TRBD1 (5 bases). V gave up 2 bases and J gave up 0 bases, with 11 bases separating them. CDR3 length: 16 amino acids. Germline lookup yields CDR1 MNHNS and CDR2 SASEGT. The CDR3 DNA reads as TGTGCCAGCAGTGAATGGGACGGCAGCTCTGGAAACACCATATATTTT. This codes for CASSEWDGSSGNTIYF.

This CDR3 is CASSLGQGAHGYTF. The CDR3 DNA follows: TGCGCCAGCAGCTTGGGACAGGGGGCCCATGGCTACACCTTC. The J gene is TRBJ1-2, the V gene TRBV5-1, with 10 positions matching TRBD1. The germline gives CDR1 SGHRS, CDR2 YFSETQ. The CDR3 is 14 residues long. Trimming at V came to 0 bases and at J to 6 bases, leaving 2 bases not matched to a gene.

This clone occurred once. Here the CDR3 reads CASSGRGGPSYEQYF. CDR3 sequence (DNA): TGTGCCAGCAGTGGCCGCGGAGGGCCCTCCTACGAGCAGTACTTC. The chain uses TRBV2 and TRBJ2-7, with D possibly being TRBD2 (6 bases). Per germline, CDR1 SNHLY and CDR2 FYNNEI. With 4 bases removed from V and 0 bases from J, the gap between germline ends came to 13 bases. This CDR3 spans 15 amino acids.